This T cell receptor (beta chain) was sequenced for a study of cytomegalovirus exposure and HLA in healthy donors. In the case of this clone: At one end the junction does not follow the germline gene, possibly because of a read error.

PCR primers comprised 60 Vbeta and 13 Jbeta primers. The data were produced by immunoSEQ multiplex PCR, yet TCRdb's version contains in-frame clones alone and is incomplete. Of 150,000 to 200,000 clones detected, roughly 85% appear once; the ten largest clones hold 2.3%. The CDR3 is 16 residues long. Germline V gene data show CDR1 as SEHNR and CDR2 as FQNEAQ (reference sequence). This receptor was taken from a woman aged 45-60 years in good health and CMV-seronegative. The rearrangement uses TRBV7-9 and TRBJ2-2; no clear D. Sequenced material: PBMCs. This CDR3 is CSSSPRTQSVIGELFF. In DNA, the CDR3 is TGTTCCAGCAGCCCTAGAACTCAAAGCGTGATCGGGGAGCTGTTTTTT.